The text below deals with one TCR beta chain. What it recognizes is unknown. This entry belongs to a study of T-cell reconstitution after alpha-beta-depleted transplantation in children. Trimming cost V 0 bases and J 1 base, with 8 bases left between them. The V gene's germline CDR1 is SGHRS and CDR2 YFSETQ. The CDR3 spans 15 residues. Preparation of the TCRbeta library was carried out with unique molecular identifiers. TCRdb recomputed calls from the PCR reads with MiXCR, one row per CDR3 protein. The table lists roughly 310,000 distinct CDR3 sequences, around 25% of them singletons, with roughly 9.8% in the top ten. General study points: Newly produced T cells mostly accounted for T-cell counts and diversity one year post-transplant. There were reportedly several hundred expanded graft clones from which alpha-beta T cells came about two months after transplant. At day 60, the high TCRbeta diversity found in some patients originated from recipient T cells and thymic progenitors that had survived.

This TCR derives from a male patient between 5 and 17 years old who had a stem cell transplant for acute lymphoblastic leukemia, so the T cells may come from the graft donor. Sequencing was performed on PBMCs, mostly from graft donor cells, taken 180 days after TCRalphabeta/CD19-depleted stem cell transplant. The chain employs TRBV5-1 and TRBJ1-5; D gene ambiguous. CDR3 DNA: TGCGCCAGCAGCTTGGGCACATGGAGCAATCAGCCCCAGCATTTT. It codes for CASSLGTWSNQPQHF.